The clone carrying this T cell receptor (beta chain) came up once. This table comes from immunoSEQ multiplex PCR, and its TCRdb copy is limited to in-frame clones, with some not included. The table includes over 140,000 clones, approximately 84% detected once. The CDR3 runs to 13 residues. CDR1 MNHNS and CDR2 SASEGT come from the germline V gene. V lost 6 bases, J lost 1 base, and 2 bases stayed unmatched. These data are taken from a study of blood T cell repertoires in COVID-19. The clonotype comes from a woman aged 55-69 years with acute or convalescent COVID-19. J is TRBJ2-7 and V is TRBV6-1; 8 bases line up with TRBD2. The sequenced sample was peripheral blood. CDR3 nucleotides: TGTGCCAGCAGGGAGCGGGAGTCCTACGAGCAGTACTTC. As protein: CASRERESYEQYF.